These 19 T cell receptor beta chains share one sample of origin, sequenced in a study of chronic HIV infection and antiretroviral therapy. A single record per CDR3 protein comes from TCRdb applying MiXCR to the 5' RACE reads. The sample lists over 40,000 distinct CDR3 sequences, about a fifth occurring once. Sequencing was performed on peripheral blood. The source is an adult who had HIV and had not received antiretroviral therapy, or was an uninfected healthy control (not recorded which).

The V call is TRBV29-1, the J call TRBJ2-3; a possible D gene is TRBD1 (5 bases). V was clipped by 3 bases and J by 2 bases, with 9 bases between them. Germline V gene sequence: CDR1 SQVTM, CDR2 ANQGSEA. The CDR3 totals 13 residues. The CDR3 DNA reads TGCAGCGTTGACAAGGGGATCACAGATACGCAGTATTTT. This translates into CSVDKGITDTQYF.

This chain connects TRBV6-1 to TRBJ2-3, with D perhaps TRBD2 (7 bases). CDR3 length equals 14 residues. V was clipped by 5 bases and J by 6 bases, with 15 bases between them. Germline assignment: CDR1 MNHNS and CDR2 SASEGT. The CDR3 bases are TGTGCCAGCAGTTCAAAGCGGGACATCGATACGCAGTATTTT. Its translation: CASSSKRDIDTQYF.

This clonotype was detected only a few times. The chain joins TRBV29-1 to TRBJ1-3, with TRBD1 as a possible D gene (5 bases). The germline V gene encodes CDR1 SQVTM and CDR2 ANQGSEA. Trimming left V 4 bases short and J 0 bases short, with 13 bases between. This CDR3 comprises 15 residues. The CDR3 loop reads CSVAGTAASGNTIYF. CDR3 DNA: TGCAGCGTTGCCGGGACGGCTGCCTCTGGAAACACCATATATTTT.

This clonotype was observed a few times. This chain joins TRBV12-3 or TRBV12-4 and TRBJ1-5, with D possibly TRBD1 on 5 matching bases. The V end lost 2 bases, the J end lost 1 base, and 15 bases lay between the germline ends. The CDR3 extends over 17 amino acids. CDR3 nucleotide sequence: TGTGCCAGCAGTTTAAATATGGGAGGGGCGAGCAATCAGCCCCAGCATTTT. The encoded protein is CASSLNMGGASNQPQHF.

The J gene is TRBJ1-5, the V gene TRBV28; maybe TRBD1 (6 bases). Trimming took 6 bases from V and 7 from J, leaving 22 bases between them. The CDR3 contains 16 residues. Looked up from germline, CDR1 is MDHEN and CDR2 is SYDVKM. The chain's CDR3 is CASSPRISGGGQPQHF. DNA for the CDR3: TGTGCCAGCAGCCCGCGTATTTCGGGGGGCGGCCAGCCCCAGCATTTT. Based on the CDR3 plus reference TRBV28 and TRBJ1-5, the full variable domain is DVKVTQSSRYLVKRTGEKVFLECVQDMDHENMFWYRQDPGLGLRLIYFSYDVKMKEKGDIPEGYSVSREKKERFSLILESASTNQTSMYLCASSPRISGGGQPQHFGDGTRLSIL.

This clonotype turned up a few times. V usage is TRBV7-9 and J usage is TRBJ1-5, with no clear D. This CDR3 spans 14 amino acids. Germline-derived CDR1 and CDR2 are SEHNR and FQNEAQ (reference sequence). Trimming left V 3 bases short and J 7 bases short, with 13 bases between. CDR3 loop: CASSFGGAGQPQHF. The CDR3, as DNA: TGTGCCAGCAGCTTCGGCGGTGCAGGCCAGCCCCAGCATTTT.

This clonotype was seen a few times. The chain links TRBV29-1 to TRBJ2-7; possibly TRBD1 or TRBD2 for D (6 bases each). The CDR3 totals 12 residues. Looked up from germline, CDR1 is SQVTM and CDR2 is ANQGSEA. V gave up 3 bases and J gave up 6 bases, with 12 bases separating them. CDR3 region: CSVDGGLSEQYF. The CDR3 DNA is TGCAGCGTTGATGGGGGGCTGAGCGAGCAGTACTTC.

This rearrangement joins TRBV7-6 to TRBJ2-1; D gene uncertain. V shed 1 base and J shed 4 bases, with 14 bases lying between them. From germline, CDR1 is SGHVS and CDR2 FNYEAQ. This CDR3 is 16 amino acids long. The CDR3 bases are TGTGCCAGCAGCTTAGAGGGTCCTGACATTTACAATGAGCAGTTCTTC. Translation: CASSLEGPDIYNEQFF.

The V gene is TRBV7-2, the J gene TRBJ2-1, with 7 bases identical to TRBD1. V dropped 8 bases and J dropped 0; count of bases not matched to a gene: 7. This CDR3 region has 15 residues. The germline V gene encodes CDR1 SGHTA and CDR2 FQGNSA. In nucleotides, the CDR3 is TGTGCCAGCGGGAAACAGGGGAGCTCCTACAATGAGCAGTTCTTC. Residues: CASGKQGSSYNEQFF.

The chain links TRBV20-1 to TRBJ2-2, with D possibly TRBD1 on 5 matching bases. Trimming shortened V by 6 bases and J by 1 base, and 12 bases separated the two germline ends. Per germline, CDR1 DFQATT and CDR2 SNEGSKA (reference sequence). The CDR3 extends over 14 amino acids. CDR3 sequence (DNA): TGCAGTGCGGTCTGGGGCTGGAACACCGGGGAGCTGTTTTTT. This translates into CSAVWGWNTGELFF.

The rearrangement joins TRBV5-6 to TRBJ2-5; 10 bases match TRBD2. CDR1 and CDR2 from the germline V gene are SGHDT and YYEEEE. V dropped 4 bases and J dropped 2; count of bases not matched to a gene: 8. This CDR3 is built from 16 residues. CDR3 nucleotides: TGTGCCAGCAGCCCCCTTACTAGCGGGACTCAAGAGACCCAGTACTTC. This sequence encodes CASSPLTSGTQETQYF.

The chain employs TRBV28 and TRBJ2-7; no clear D. Germline V gene data show CDR1 as MDHEN and CDR2 as SYDVKM. The V end was cut by 2 bases, the J end by 3 bases, with 11 bases between. There are 14 residues in the CDR3. In nucleotides, the CDR3 is TGTGCCAGCAGTTTAAGGGCCGCCTTCTACGAGCAGTACTTC. As protein: CASSLRAAFYEQYF.

V and J are TRBV6-5 and TRBJ1-1; TRBD1 is a possible D gene (6 bases). Germline CDR1 reads MNHEY; CDR2 reads SVGAGI. Between the trimmed V and J ends, which lost 2 bases and 0 bases, there was a span of 16 bases. This CDR3 is 17 amino acids long. The CDR3 reads CASSYLAGPGVNTEAFF. CDR3 DNA: TGTGCCAGCAGTTACCTTGCTGGTCCAGGGGTGAACACTGAAGCTTTCTTT.

This clonotype occurred many times. The genes are TRBV27 and TRBJ1-1; 8 bases match TRBD1. In germline, CDR1 is MNHEY, CDR2 SMNVEV (reference sequence). The CDR3 is 15 amino acids. Unmatched junction bases numbered 13, after V lost 5 bases and J lost 8 bases. CDR3 sequence reads: CASSLGTGLWSEAFF. CDR3 DNA sequence: TGTGCCAGCAGTCTCGGGACAGGCCTCTGGTCGGAAGCTTTCTTT.

Written as DNA, the CDR3 is TGTGCCAGCAGTTTATATTTGGGACAGGGCTCCTACGAGCAGTACTTC. Translating gives CASSLYLGQGSYEQYF. The V gene is TRBV28, the J gene TRBJ2-7; 9 nucleotides align to TRBD1. Germline CDR1 reads MDHEN; CDR2 reads SYDVKM. With 1 base clipped from V and 0 bases from J, the junction kept 4 bases outside the gene matches. The CDR3 runs 16 residues.

This clonotype was observed a few times. This sequence joins TRBV27 and TRBJ1-4; D unclear. Germline CDR1 MNHEY, CDR2 SMNVEV (reference sequence). The V end was cut by 5 bases, the J end by 5 bases, with 9 bases between. This CDR3 spans 13 amino acids. The CDR3 region has the DNA TGTGCCAGCAGTCTTAGACAAAATGAAAAACTGTTTTTT. This encodes CASSLRQNEKLFF.

This clonotype was counted a few times. V usage is TRBV12-3 or TRBV12-4 and J usage is TRBJ2-3, with TRBD2 matching 13 bases. This CDR3 region has 16 residues. V was pared by 5 bases and J by 4 bases, with 6 bases of the junction left unmatched. CDR3 nucleotide sequence: TGTGCCAGCAGTCCCAGGACTAGCGGGAGCCCAGATACGCAGTATTTT. It yields the protein CASSPRTSGSPDTQYF.

The chain couples TRBV12-5 to TRBJ2-1; the match to TRBD2 covers 11 bases. V lost 0 bases and J lost 5; bases outside the gene matches: 6. The CDR3 extends over 17 amino acids. Germline CDR1 reads LGHNT; CDR2 reads FRNRAP. The CDR3 nucleotides read TGTGCTAGTGGTTTGGTGGGACTAGCGGCGACCAACAATGAGCAGTTCTTC. It yields the protein CASGLVGLAATNNEQFF.

This clonotype was detected a few times. V gene TRBV3-1 combines with J gene TRBJ1-1; TRBD1 matches 9 bases. The J segment lost 4 bases and the V segment lost 6 bases, leaving 6 bases of the junction unmatched. This CDR3 contains 14 residues. Germline V gene sequence: CDR1 LGHDT, CDR2 YNNKEL (reference sequence). CDR3 in amino acids: CASRLNRGLTEAFF. As DNA, the CDR3 is TGTGCCAGCAGATTGAACAGGGGGCTCACTGAAGCTTTCTTT. Full variable domain (remainder filled in from reference TRBV3-1 and TRBJ1-1): DTAVSQTPKYLVTQMGNDKSIKCEQNLGHDTMYWYKQDSKKFLKIMFSYNNKELIINETVPNRFSPKSPDKAHLNLHINSLELGDSAVYFCASRLNRGLTEAFFGQGTRLTVV.